Here is one T cell receptor beta chain with its context. The table lists this clonotype with many counts. The antigen it binds to is not known. Nothing much larger sits one base from this clone, and base qualities are not available. The sequencer was an Illumina NovaSeq 6000. TCRalpha and TCRbeta cDNA libraries were built by 5'RACE with constant-segment primers, adding sample barcodes and unique molecular identifiers. RNA was extracted from every sample with Trizol reagent. The libraries were amplified in two PCR steps, and the second step added a second sample barcode and Illumina TruSeq adapters. Sequencing of the libraries was done on an Illumina NovaSeq, producing 2 x 150 bp paired-end reads. The study's processing was this. Reads were demultiplexed and collapsed into UMI-guided consensus sequences with migec v1.2.7. Using mixcr v2.1.11, the UMI consensuses were aligned to TRA and TRB V and J templates and assembled into clonotypes. A clonotype was counted as expanded or contracted only when both edgeR and NoisET called the clonotype significant, with the noise models trained on biological replicates. For edgeR calls, the thresholds were a false discovery rate-adjusted p below 0.01 and a log2 fold-change of 1. As an exploratory analysis of dynamics, PCA with hierarchical clustering was applied to max-normalized trajectories of the 1000 most abundant clonotypes. Separately sequenced CD4+ and CD8+ repertoires were used to assign the CD4 or CD8 phenotype of responding clones. TCRdb trimmed public reads at Q25 via fastp, called clones via MiXCR and kept in-frame beta chains. Rows with a matching CDR3 protein are joined into one entry that keeps the most common DNA and genes. The V and J calls come from TCRdb's annotation, not from the publication. Counted in this sample were around 300,000 distinct CDR3 sequences; approximately 8.4% of them appeared once. The ten largest clones add up to approximately 23% of the sample.

The record originates from a study of T-cell memory formation after mild COVID-19 (dated by TCRdb to 2020 to 2022). Study-wide context: TCR sequence clusters from the two donors were largely donor specific. T-cell clones expanding and contracting after mild COVID-19 in two donors were tracked by longitudinal TCRalpha and TCRbeta repertoire sequencing. The cohort comprised two young, previously healthy adult volunteers, one female and one male.

PBMCs were isolated by Ficoll-Paque density gradient centrifugation. What the research found in general, with its limitations: The study covered only a couple of mild cases, and larger cohorts including severe cases with pre-infection samples were considered necessary. The detection of some responding clones in pre-infection memory suggests that pre-existing cross-reactive memory T cells joined the SARS-CoV-2 response. Clones contracting from day 15 to 85 had balanced CD4/CD8 phenotypes, while a second wave expanding from day 15 to 37 was biased towards CD4+. SARS-CoV-2 specificity of the second-wave clones peaking on day 37 was not confirmed. Contracting CD4+ clones were found mainly in CM and EM memory subsets, while CD8+ clones were enriched in EMRA.

Reading from cysteine to phenylalanine, the CDR3 counts 13 amino acids. Solely the CDR3 DNA is kept, with 39 bases framed from the first base. Trimming leaves V shorter by 4 bases and J shorter by 6 bases, with the junction holding 2 bases beyond the gene matches. The germline V gene yields SGHTA for CDR1 and FQGTGA for CDR2. The receptor was derived from a man between 18 and 29 years old who had mild COVID-19 (a few samples of this study predate the infection). The sample titles of this study are shuffled in the database, so cell type and time point are left out; the donor was told from shared clones. The sequencing input was PBMCs or a T cell subset sorted from them (not recorded which). Recombination linked TRBV7-3 to TRBJ1-3, and 8 junction bases match TRBD1. CDR3 protein: CASSSDRENTIYF. The nucleotides read TGTGCCAGCAGCTCGGACAGGGAAAACACCATATATTTT.